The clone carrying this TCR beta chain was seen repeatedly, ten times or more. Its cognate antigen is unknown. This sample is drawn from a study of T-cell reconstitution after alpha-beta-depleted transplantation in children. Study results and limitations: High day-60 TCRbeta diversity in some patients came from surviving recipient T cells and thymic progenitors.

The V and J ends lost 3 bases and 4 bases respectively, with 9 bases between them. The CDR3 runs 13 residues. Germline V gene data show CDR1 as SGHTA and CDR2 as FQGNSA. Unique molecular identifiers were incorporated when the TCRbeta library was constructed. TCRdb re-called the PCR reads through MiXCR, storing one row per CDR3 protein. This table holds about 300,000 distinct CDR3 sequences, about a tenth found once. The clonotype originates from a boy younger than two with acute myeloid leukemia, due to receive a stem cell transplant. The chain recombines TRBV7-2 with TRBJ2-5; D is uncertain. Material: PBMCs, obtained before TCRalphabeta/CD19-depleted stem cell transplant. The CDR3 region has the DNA TGTGCCAGCAGCTTGCCCTTCAGAGAGACCCAGTACTTC. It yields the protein CASSLPFRETQYF.